This T cell receptor beta chain was observed in a study of blood T cell repertoires in COVID-19. Study in general: Acute-phase and convalescent COVID-19 samples originated in the United States, Italy and Spain.

The method was immunoSEQ multiplex PCR; TCRdb's version includes in-frame clones alone and lacks a portion of them. The sample has about 100,000 clones, 85% to 90% seen once. This clone was observed a single time. V lost 8 bases, J lost 8 bases, and 7 bases stayed unmatched. The CDR3 has 13 amino acids. Per the germline V gene, CDR1 is MNHEY and CDR2 is SVGAGI. The receptor was isolated from a woman older than 75 with acute or convalescent COVID-19. The specimen was peripheral blood. The V call is TRBV6-5, the J call TRBJ1-2; 11 bases are shared with TRBD1. CDR3 loop: CASRTGGIGGYTF. As DNA, the CDR3 is TGTGCCAGCCGGACAGGGGGCATTGGCGGCTACACCTTC.